This TCR beta chain was found in a study of PD-L1 blockade in urothelial cancer. Study summary: The authors examined blood 3 weeks (second dose) and 6 weeks after treatment start.

Patients were living with locally advanced or metastatic urothelial carcinoma. In this sample, this clone turned up once. The repertoire was sequenced with immunoSEQ multiplex PCR; TCRdb's copy has only in-frame clones and lacks some. This sample has approximately 80,000 clones, with about 80% found just once. Sequenced material: PBMCs, taken around atezolizumab (anti-PD-L1) treatment. This TCR was sampled from a man aged 65 to 79 with urothelial cancer.

The CDR3, as DNA: TGTGCCAGCAGTTACGGGACAGGGGCGACCGAGCAGTACTTC. It translates to CASSYGTGATEQYF. The gene calls are TRBV6-6 and TRBJ2-7, with 10 bases identical to TRBD1. The CDR3 has 14 amino acids. Per germline, CDR1 MNHNY and CDR2 SVGAGI (reference sequence). The trim removed 2 bases at V and 6 bases at J, leaving 4 bases unmatched.